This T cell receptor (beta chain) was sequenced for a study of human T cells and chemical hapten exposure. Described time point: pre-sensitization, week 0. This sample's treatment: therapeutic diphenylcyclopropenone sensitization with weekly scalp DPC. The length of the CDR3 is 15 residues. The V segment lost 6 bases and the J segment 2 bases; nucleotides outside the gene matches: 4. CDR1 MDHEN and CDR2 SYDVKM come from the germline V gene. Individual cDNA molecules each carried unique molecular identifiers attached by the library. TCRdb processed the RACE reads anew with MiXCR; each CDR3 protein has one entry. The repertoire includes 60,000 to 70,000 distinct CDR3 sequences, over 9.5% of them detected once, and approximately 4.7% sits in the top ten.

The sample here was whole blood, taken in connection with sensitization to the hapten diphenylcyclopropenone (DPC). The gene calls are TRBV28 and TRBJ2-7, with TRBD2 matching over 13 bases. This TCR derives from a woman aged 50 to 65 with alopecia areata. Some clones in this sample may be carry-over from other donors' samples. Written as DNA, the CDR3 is TGTGCCAGCAGCCCGGGACTAGCGGGACCCTACGAGCAGTACTTC. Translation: CASSPGLAGPYEQYF.